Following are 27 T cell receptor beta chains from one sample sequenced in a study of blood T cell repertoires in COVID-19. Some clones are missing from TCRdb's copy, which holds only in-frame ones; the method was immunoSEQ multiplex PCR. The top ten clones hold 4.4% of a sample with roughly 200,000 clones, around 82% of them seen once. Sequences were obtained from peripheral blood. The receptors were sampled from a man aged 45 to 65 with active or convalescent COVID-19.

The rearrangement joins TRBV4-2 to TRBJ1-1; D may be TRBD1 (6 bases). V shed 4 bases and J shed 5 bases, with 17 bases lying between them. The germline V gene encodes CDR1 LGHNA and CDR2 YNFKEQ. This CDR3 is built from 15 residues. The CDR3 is CASSLSGAGETEAFF. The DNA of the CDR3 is TGTGCCAGCAGCCTCTCAGGGGCCGGGGAGACTGAAGCTTTCTTT.

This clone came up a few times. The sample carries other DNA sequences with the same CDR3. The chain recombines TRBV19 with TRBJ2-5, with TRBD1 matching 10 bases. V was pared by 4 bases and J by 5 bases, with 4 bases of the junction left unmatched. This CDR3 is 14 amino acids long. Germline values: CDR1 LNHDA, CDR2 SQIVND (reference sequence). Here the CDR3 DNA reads TGTGCCAGTAGTACCGGACAGGGGGGTGAGACCCAGTACTTC. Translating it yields CASSTGQGGETQYF.

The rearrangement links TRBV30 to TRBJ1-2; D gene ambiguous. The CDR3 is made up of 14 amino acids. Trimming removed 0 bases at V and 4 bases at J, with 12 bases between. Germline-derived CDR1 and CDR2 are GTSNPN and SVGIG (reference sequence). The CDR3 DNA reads TGTGCCTGGAGTGTAAGGGAGGGAGGCTATGGCTACACCTTC. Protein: CAWSVREGGYGYTF.

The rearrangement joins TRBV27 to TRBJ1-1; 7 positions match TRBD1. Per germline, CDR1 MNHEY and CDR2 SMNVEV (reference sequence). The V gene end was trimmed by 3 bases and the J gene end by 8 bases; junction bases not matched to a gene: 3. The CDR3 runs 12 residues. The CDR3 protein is CASSFATGEAFF. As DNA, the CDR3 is TGTGCCAGCAGTTTCGCGACAGGGGAAGCTTTCTTT.

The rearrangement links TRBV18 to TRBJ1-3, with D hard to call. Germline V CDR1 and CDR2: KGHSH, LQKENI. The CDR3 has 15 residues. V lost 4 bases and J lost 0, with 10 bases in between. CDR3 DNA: TGTGCCAGCTCACTACAGACCAGCTCTGGAAACACCATATATTTT. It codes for CASSLQTSSGNTIYF.

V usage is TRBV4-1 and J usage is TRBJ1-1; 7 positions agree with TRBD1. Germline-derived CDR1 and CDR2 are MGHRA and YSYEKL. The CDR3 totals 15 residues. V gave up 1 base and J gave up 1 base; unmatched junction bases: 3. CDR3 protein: CASSQGRQGNTEAFF. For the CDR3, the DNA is TGCGCCAGCAGCCAAGGCAGACAGGGGAACACTGAAGCTTTCTTT.

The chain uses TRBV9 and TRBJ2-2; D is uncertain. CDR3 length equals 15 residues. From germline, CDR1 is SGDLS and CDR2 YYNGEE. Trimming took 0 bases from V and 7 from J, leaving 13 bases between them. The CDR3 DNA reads TGTGCCAGCAGCGTAGCTATCGTGTCGGTCGGGGAGCTGTTTTTT. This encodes CASSVAIVSVGELFF.

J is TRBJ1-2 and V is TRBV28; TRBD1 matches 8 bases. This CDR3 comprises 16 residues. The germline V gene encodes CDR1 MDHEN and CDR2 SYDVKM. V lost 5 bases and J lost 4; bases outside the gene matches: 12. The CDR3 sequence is CASSPPDRGRVYGYTF. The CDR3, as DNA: TGTGCCAGCAGTCCACCCGACAGGGGACGGGTCTATGGCTACACCTTC.

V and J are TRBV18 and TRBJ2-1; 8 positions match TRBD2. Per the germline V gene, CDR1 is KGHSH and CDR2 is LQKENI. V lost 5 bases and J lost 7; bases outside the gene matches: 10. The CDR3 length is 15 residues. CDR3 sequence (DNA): TGTGCCAGCTCATTAACGGGGGGGCGAGTGAATGAGCAGTTCTTC. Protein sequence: CASSLTGGRVNEQFF.

CDR3 in amino acids: CASSLAGTGGSEQYF. The CDR3 DNA reads TGTGCCAGCAGCTTAGCCGGGACAGGGGGCAGCGAGCAGTACTTC. The chain joins TRBV7-2 to TRBJ2-7; 12 bases agree with TRBD1. J was trimmed by 6 bases and V by 0 bases; bases with no gene match: 3. The CDR3 is made up of 15 amino acids. Germline V CDR1 and CDR2: SGHTA, FQGNSA.

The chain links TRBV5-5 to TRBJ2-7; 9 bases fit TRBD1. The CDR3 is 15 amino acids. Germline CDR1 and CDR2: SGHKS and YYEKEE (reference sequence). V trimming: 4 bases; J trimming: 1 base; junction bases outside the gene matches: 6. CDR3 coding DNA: TGTGCCAGCAGCCCGGACAGGGGCCAATCCTACGAGCAGTACTTC. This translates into CASSPDRGQSYEQYF.

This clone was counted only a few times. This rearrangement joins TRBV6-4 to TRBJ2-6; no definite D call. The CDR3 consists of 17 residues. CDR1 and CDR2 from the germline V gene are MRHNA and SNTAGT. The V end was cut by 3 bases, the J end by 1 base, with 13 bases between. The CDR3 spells CASSENRLLSGANVLTF. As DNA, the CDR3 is TGTGCCAGCAGTGAAAACAGATTGTTGTCTGGGGCCAACGTCCTGACTTTC.

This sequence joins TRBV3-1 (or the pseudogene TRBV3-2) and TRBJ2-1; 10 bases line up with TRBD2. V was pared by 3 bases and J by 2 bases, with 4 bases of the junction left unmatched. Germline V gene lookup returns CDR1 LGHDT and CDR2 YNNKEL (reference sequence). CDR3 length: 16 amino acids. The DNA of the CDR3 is TGTGCCAGCAGCCACCAAGCGGGGGGGGCCTACAATGAGCAGTTCTTC. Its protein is CASSHQAGGAYNEQFF.

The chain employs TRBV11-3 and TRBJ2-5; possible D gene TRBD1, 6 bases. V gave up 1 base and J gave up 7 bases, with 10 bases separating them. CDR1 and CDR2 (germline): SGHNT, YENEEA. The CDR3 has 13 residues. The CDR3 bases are TGTGCCAGCAGCTTAGGTTCCAGGGGGACCCAGTACTTC. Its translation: CASSLGSRGTQYF.

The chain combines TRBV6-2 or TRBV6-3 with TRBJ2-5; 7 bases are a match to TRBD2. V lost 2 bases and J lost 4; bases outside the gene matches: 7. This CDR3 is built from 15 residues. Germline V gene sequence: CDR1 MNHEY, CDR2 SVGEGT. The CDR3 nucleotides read TGTGCCAGCAGTTACAACGGACTAGGTAGAGAGACCCAGTACTTC. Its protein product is CASSYNGLGRETQYF.

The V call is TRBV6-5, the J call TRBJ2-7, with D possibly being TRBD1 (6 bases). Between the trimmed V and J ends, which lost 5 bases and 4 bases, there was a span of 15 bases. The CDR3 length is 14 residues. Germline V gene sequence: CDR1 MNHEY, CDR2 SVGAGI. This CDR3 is CASSQPGEKYEQYF. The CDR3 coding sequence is TGTGCCAGCAGTCAGCCAGGGGAAAAGTACGAGCAGTACTTC.

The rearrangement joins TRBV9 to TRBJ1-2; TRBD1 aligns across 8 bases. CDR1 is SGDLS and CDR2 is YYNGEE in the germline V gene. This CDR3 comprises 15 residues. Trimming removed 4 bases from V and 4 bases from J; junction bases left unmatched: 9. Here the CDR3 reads CASSPRRQGTYGYTF. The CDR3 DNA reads TGTGCCAGCAGCCCCCGCCGACAGGGGACCTATGGCTACACCTTC.

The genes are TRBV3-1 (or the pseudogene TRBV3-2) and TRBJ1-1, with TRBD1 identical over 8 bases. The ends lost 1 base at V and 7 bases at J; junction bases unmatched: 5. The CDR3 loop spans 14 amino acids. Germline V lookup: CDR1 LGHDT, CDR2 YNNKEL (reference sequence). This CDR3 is CASSQVTGGFEAFF. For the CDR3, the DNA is TGTGCCAGCAGCCAAGTTACAGGGGGGTTTGAAGCTTTCTTT.

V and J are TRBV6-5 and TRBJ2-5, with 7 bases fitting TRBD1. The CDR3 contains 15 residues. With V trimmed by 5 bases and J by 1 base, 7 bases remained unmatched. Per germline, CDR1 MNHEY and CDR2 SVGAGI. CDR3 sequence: CASSTRDSRQETQYF. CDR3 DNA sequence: TGTGCCAGCAGTACCCGGGACAGTCGCCAAGAGACCCAGTACTTC.

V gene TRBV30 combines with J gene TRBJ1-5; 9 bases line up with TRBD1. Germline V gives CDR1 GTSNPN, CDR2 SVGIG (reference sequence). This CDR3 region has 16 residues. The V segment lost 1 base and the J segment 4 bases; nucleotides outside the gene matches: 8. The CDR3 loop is CAWSALEGTGNQPQHF. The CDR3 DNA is TGTGCCTGGAGTGCCCTAGAGGGGACAGGGAATCAGCCCCAGCATTTT.

In DNA, the CDR3 is TGTGCCATCAGTGCGACAACTAGCGGGGGGCACACCGGGGAGCTGTTTTTT. It codes for CAISATTSGGHTGELFF. This chain joins TRBV10-3 and TRBJ2-2; 12 bases line up with TRBD2. The V gene's germline CDR1 is ENHRY and CDR2 SYGVKD. With V trimmed by 4 bases and J by 3 bases, 6 bases remained unmatched. The CDR3 length is 17 residues.

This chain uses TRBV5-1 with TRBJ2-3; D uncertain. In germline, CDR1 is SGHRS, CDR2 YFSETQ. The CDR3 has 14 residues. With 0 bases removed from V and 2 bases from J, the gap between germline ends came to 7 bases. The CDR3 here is CASSLVQITDTQYF. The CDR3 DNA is TGCGCCAGCAGCTTGGTACAGATCACAGATACGCAGTATTTT.

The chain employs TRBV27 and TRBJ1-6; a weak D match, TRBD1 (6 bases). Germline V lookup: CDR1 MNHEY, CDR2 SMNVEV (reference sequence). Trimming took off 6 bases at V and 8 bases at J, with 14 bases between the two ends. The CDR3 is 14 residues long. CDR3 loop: CASRLQGNDSPLHF. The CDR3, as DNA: TGTGCCAGCAGACTTCAGGGGAATGATTCACCCCTCCACTTT.

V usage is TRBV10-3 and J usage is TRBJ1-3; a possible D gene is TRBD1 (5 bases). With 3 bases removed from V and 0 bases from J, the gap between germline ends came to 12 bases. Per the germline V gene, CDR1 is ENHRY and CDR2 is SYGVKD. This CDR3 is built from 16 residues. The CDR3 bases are TGTGCCATCAGTGATCGCCGGGGGTCCTCTGGAAACACCATATATTTT. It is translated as CAISDRRGSSGNTIYF.

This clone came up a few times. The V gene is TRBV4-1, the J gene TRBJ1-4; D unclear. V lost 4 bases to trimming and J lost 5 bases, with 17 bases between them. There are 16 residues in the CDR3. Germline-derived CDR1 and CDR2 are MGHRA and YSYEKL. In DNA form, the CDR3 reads TGCGCCAGCAGCCCCCGGTCGATCTCCTTAAATGAAAAACTGTTTTTT. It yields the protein CASSPRSISLNEKLFF.

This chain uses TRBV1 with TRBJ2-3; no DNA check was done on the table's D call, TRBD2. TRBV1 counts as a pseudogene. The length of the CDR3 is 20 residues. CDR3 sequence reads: CTSSQDRGRDFYSSTDTQYF. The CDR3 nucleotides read TGCACCAGCAGCCAAGATCGAGGTCGGGACTTCTATTCTAGCACAGATACGCAGTATTTT.

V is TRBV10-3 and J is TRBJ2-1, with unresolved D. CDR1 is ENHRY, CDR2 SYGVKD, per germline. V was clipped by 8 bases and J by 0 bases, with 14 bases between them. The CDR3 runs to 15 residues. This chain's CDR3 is CAISSTVSSYNEQFF. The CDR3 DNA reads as TGTGCCATCTCATCCACAGTTAGCTCCTACAATGAGCAGTTCTTC.